The table lists the clone carrying this T cell receptor (beta chain) with a count of one. The sample belongs to a study of blood T cell repertoires in COVID-19. What the recovered Cohort 3 donors had was two negative PCRs, clearance, or symptom resolution. How the authors handled the data: Estimation of nucleated cell counts was performed using reference gene primer amplification. TCRdb's copy holds only in-frame clones and misses some; the assay was immunoSEQ multiplex PCR. V and J calls and clone size are copied from that table; D and trimming were computed from the DNA. This sample has some 350,000 clones; approximately 88% occur once, and the top ten carry about 5%. The CDR3 length is 16 residues. Germline CDR1 MNHEY, CDR2 SMNVEV (reference sequence). With 2 bases removed from V and 3 bases from J, the gap between germline ends came to 16 bases.

The gene calls are TRBV27 and TRBJ2-5; D is possibly TRBD1 (7 bases). Source material: PBMCs or T cells enriched from blood (not recorded which). The receptor's source is a man aged 25-40 years who had recovered from COVID-19. CDR3 sequence: CASSLGPGGGKETQYF. In DNA form, the CDR3 reads TGTGCCAGCAGTTTAGGTCCAGGGGGAGGAAAAGAGACCCAGTACTTC.